This T cell receptor beta chain comes out of a study of OX40 agonist ivuxolimab in advanced cancers. Study-level information: One hepatocellular carcinoma and a couple of cutaneous melanoma patients partially responded.

Germline V gene data show CDR1 as KGHSH and CDR2 as LQKENI. V lost 0 bases and J lost 2, with 11 bases in between. The CDR3 consists of 16 residues. This table comes from immunoSEQ multiplex PCR, and its TCRdb copy is limited to in-frame clones, with some not included. The table includes approximately 79,000 clones, approximately 86% detected once. The starting material was CD4+ or CD8+ T cells sorted from blood, obtained in a trial of the OX40 agonist ivuxolimab. This clonotype was obtained from an adult with an advanced solid tumor such as melanoma, head and neck, liver or kidney cancer. The chain joins TRBV18 to TRBJ2-1; D gene unclear. This chain's CDR3 is CASSPPIGVTYNEQFF. CDR3 coding DNA: TGTGCCAGCTCACCACCGATAGGCGTAACCTACAATGAGCAGTTCTTC.